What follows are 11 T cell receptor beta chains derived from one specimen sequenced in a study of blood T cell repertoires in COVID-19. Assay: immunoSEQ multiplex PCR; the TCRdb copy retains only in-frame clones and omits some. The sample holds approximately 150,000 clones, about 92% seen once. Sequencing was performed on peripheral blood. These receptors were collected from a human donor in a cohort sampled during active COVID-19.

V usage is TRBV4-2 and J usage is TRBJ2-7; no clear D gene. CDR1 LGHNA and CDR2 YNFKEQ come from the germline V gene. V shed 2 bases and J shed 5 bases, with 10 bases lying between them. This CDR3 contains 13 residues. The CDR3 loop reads CASSQSARDEQYF. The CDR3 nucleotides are TGTGCCAGCAGCCAAAGCGCCCGGGACGAGCAGTACTTC.

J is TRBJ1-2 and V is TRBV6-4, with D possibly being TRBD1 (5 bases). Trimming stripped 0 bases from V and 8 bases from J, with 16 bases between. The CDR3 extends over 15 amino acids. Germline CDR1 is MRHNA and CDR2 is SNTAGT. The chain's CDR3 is CASSDSGLTGQGYTF. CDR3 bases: TGTGCCAGCAGTGACTCCGGCTTAACAGGACAAGGCTACACCTTC.

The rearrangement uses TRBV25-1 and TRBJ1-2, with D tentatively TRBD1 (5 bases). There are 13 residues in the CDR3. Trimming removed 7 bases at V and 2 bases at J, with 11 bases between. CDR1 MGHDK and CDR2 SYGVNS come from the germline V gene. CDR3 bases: TGTGCCAGCACCCCGACAGAAAACTATGGCTACACCTTC. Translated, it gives CASTPTENYGYTF.

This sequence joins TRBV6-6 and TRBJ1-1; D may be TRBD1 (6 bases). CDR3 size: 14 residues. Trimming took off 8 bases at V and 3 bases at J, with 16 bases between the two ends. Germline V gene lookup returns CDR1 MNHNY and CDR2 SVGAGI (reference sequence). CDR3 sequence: CASGSRGSDTEAFF. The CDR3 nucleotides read TGTGCCAGCGGGAGCAGGGGATCAGACACTGAAGCTTTCTTT.

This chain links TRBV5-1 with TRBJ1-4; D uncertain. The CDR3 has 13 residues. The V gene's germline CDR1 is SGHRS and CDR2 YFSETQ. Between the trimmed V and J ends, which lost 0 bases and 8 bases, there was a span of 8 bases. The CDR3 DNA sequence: TGCGCCAGCAGCTTGGCCGAGGGCGAAAAACTGTTTTTT. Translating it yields CASSLAEGEKLFF. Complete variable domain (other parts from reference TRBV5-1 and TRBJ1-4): KAGVTQTPRYLIKTRGQQVTLSCSPISGHRSVSWYQQTPGQGLQFLFEYFSETQRNKGNFPGRFSGRQFSNSRSEMNVSTLELGDSALYLCASSLAEGEKLFFGSGTQLSVL.

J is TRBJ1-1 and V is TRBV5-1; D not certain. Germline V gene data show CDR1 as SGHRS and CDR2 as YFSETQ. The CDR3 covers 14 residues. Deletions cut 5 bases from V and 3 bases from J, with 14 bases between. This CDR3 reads CASRSRPSDTEAFF. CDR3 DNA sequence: TGCGCCAGCAGATCTAGACCTTCCGACACTGAAGCTTTCTTT.

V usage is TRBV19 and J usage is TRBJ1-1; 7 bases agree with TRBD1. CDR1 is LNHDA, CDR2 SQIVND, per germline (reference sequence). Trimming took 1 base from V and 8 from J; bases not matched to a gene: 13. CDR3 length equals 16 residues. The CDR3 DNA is TGTGCCAGTAGTATAGTCTTTCGTCCCGGGACAGAAGAAGCTTTCTTT. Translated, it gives CASSIVFRPGTEEAFF.

The CDR3 sequence is CASSQLAVSYNEQFF. The CDR3 nucleotides read TGTGCCAGCTCACAACTAGCGGTCTCCTACAATGAGCAGTTCTTC. J is TRBJ2-1 and V is TRBV18, with 8 bases identical to TRBD2. This CDR3 comprises 15 residues. J gave up 0 bases and V 4 bases, and 2 bases lay outside the gene matches. The V gene's germline CDR1 is KGHSH and CDR2 LQKENI.

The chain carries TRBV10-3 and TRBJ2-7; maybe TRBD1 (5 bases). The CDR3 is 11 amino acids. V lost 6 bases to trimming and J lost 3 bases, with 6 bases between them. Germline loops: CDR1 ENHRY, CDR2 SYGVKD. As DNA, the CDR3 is TGTGCCATCAGCACAGGCTACGAGCAGTACTTC. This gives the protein CAISTGYEQYF.

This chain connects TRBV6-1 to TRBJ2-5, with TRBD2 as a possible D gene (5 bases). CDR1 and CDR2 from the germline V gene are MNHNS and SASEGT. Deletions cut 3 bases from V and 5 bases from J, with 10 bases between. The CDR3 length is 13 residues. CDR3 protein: CASSDSVRETQYF. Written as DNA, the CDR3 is TGTGCCAGCAGTGATAGCGTACGCGAGACCCAGTACTTC.

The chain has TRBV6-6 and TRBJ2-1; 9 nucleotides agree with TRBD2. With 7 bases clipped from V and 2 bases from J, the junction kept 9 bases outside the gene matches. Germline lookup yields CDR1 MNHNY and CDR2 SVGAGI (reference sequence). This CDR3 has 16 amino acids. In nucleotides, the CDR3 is TGTGCCAGCATTCCCCTAGCGGGATCCCCCTACAATGAGCAGTTCTTC. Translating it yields CASIPLAGSPYNEQFF.